Each of the 10 T cell receptor beta chains below was sequenced from the same sample in a study of sequential checkpoint blockade in melanoma. Treatment defined: randomized to nivolumab then ipilimumab (arm A) or the reverse (arm B). Measured with immunoSEQ multiplex PCR; TCRdb has only the in-frame clones, and not every one. The sample shows some 5,000 clones, more than 15% of them seen only once. This specimen was tumor tissue (inferred from file names), taken from a patient given nivolumab and ipilimumab in sequence. The receptors here all came from a human donor with melanoma.

This chain connects TRBV30 to TRBJ1-4, with 9 bases that match TRBD1. V gave up 1 base and J gave up 6 bases; unmatched junction bases: 9. From germline, CDR1 is GTSNPN and CDR2 SVGIG (reference sequence). CDR3 length: 16 amino acids. CDR3 sequence: CAWSEQGAAWHEKLFF. CDR3 DNA: TGTGCCTGGAGTGAACAGGGGGCCGCTTGGCATGAAAAACTGTTTTTT. The full variable domain, with the rest looked up from reference TRBV30 and TRBJ1-4, is SQTIHQWPATLVQPVGSPLSLECTVEGTSNPNLYWYRQAAGRGLQLLFYSVGIGQISSEVPQNLSASRPQDRQFILSSKKLLLSDSGFYLCAWSEQGAAWHEKLFFGSGTQLSVL.

Many counts were recorded for this clone. The chain links TRBV15 to TRBJ1-1; D remains ambiguous. Germline CDR1 and CDR2: LNHNV and YYDKDF (reference sequence). The CDR3 runs to 13 residues. Deletions cut 5 bases from V and 3 bases from J, with 10 bases between. This CDR3 is CATSSVRYTEAFF. For the CDR3, the DNA is TGTGCCACCAGCTCGGTAAGGTACACTGAAGCTTTCTTT.

This clone was observed a single time. The V and J genes are TRBV5-1 and TRBJ2-7, with 10 positions matching TRBD2. The CDR3 is 14 amino acids. V was clipped by 5 bases and J by 4 bases; unmatched bases: 6. CDR1 SGHRS and CDR2 YFSETQ come from the germline V gene. The CDR3 sequence: CASSQGTSVYEQYF. CDR3 coding DNA: TGCGCCAGCAGTCAAGGGACTAGCGTGTACGAGCAGTACTTC.

This clone was counted between two and nine times. The chain has TRBV12-5 and TRBJ1-6; 7 nucleotides match TRBD1. The V and J ends lost 4 bases and 14 bases, in that order; junction bases with no gene match: 11. Germline V gives CDR1 LGHNT, CDR2 FRNRAP. CDR3 size: 14 residues. In nucleotides, the CDR3 is TGTGCTAGTGGTTGTCAGGGGGGATGTGTGGCCCTCCACTTT. The encoded protein is CASGCQGGCVALHF.

This clone was observed a handful of times. This rearrangement joins TRBV28 to TRBJ1-3; no clear D gene. The germline V gene encodes CDR1 MDHEN and CDR2 SYDVKM. This CDR3 is built from 15 residues. The germline V and J ends were trimmed by 2 bases and 5 bases, with 13 bases remaining between them. The CDR3 spells CASSLSGSWRNTIYF. In DNA form, the CDR3 reads TGTGCCAGCAGTTTAAGCGGGTCGTGGAGAAACACCATATATTTT.

The CDR3 loop reads CASSFTDTDTQYF. The CDR3 nucleotides read TGTGCCAGCAGTTTTACGGACACAGATACGCAGTATTTT. The rearrangement uses TRBV28 and TRBJ2-3; D gene unclear. Germline assignment: CDR1 MDHEN and CDR2 SYDVKM. V lost 3 bases and J 2 bases, leaving 6 bases between the germline ends. The CDR3 extends over 13 amino acids.

The chain uses TRBV11-3 and TRBJ1-2; D ambiguous. Trimming pared 3 bases from V and 4 bases from J, leaving 18 bases between. Germline V CDR1 and CDR2: SGHNT, YENEEA. The length of the CDR3 is 16 residues. CDR3 bases: TGTGCCAGCAGCTTGAGAATTAGCCGAAAGACCTATGGCTACACCTTC. It encodes CASSLRISRKTYGYTF.

Here the CDR3 reads CASSPLGSTYEQYF. The CDR3 DNA reads TGTGCCAGCAGCCCCCTGGGGAGCACCTACGAGCAGTACTTC. V gene TRBV25-1 combines with J gene TRBJ2-7; a weak D match, TRBD2 (5 bases). Looked up from germline, CDR1 is MGHDK and CDR2 is SYGVNS. Trimming took off 6 bases at V and 2 bases at J, with 14 bases between the two ends. The CDR3 has 14 residues.

There are many counts of this clone. This chain uses TRBV11-3 with TRBJ1-1, with 7 bases matching TRBD1. Losses at the gene ends were 8 bases for V and 2 bases for J; bases not matched to a gene: 14. The CDR3 consists of 16 residues. CDR1 is SGHNT, CDR2 YENEEA, per germline. In nucleotides, the CDR3 is TGTGCCAGCCCCCCCAGGGGGTTTGTGGAAAACACTGAAGCTTTCTTT. This sequence encodes CASPPRGFVENTEAFF. The complete variable domain, with remaining parts taken from reference TRBV11-3 and TRBJ1-1, reads EAGVVQSPRYKIIEKKQPVAFWCNPISGHNTLYWYLQNLGQGPELLIRYENEEAVDDSQLPKDRFSAERLKGVDSTLKIQPAELGDSAVYLCASPPRGFVENTEAFFGQGTRLTVV.

In this sample, this clone is medium-sized (0.01 to 0.1%). This rearrangement joins TRBV5-1 to TRBJ2-7; D is undetermined. Trimming pared 2 bases from V and 7 bases from J, leaving 28 bases between. The CDR3 consists of 18 residues. Germline V gene lookup returns CDR1 SGHRS and CDR2 YFSETQ. CDR3 amino acids: CASSFGNSGSGLVREQYF. In DNA, the CDR3 is TGCGCCAGCAGCTTTGGTAACAGTGGATCCGGTCTTGTTCGGGAGCAGTACTTC.